The 5 T cell receptor beta chains below were found in one sample sequenced in a study of shared clonotypes between healthy human individuals. Profiling relied on immunoSEQ multiplex PCR, and the TCRdb table lists in-frame clones only, not all of them. The sample yields 2 million to 2.5 million clones, around 92% seen once. The sample taken for sequencing was naive CD4+ T cells from PBMCs. Documented subset: CD45RA+ positively selected. All receptors derive from a man between 18 and 35 years old in good health. Some clones in this sample may be carry-over from other donors' samples.

V usage is TRBV5-4 and J usage is TRBJ2-7; either TRBD1 or TRBD2 may fit D (6 bases each). Trimming removed 0 bases from V and 1 base from J, with 11 bases in between. CDR1 is SGHNT, CDR2 YYREEE, per germline (reference sequence). The CDR3 has 15 amino acids. Written as DNA, the CDR3 is TGTGCCAGCAGCTTGGTTGGAGGGGGTTCCTACGAGCAGTACTTC. Its translation is CASSLVGGGSYEQYF.

The genes are TRBV9 and TRBJ2-5; the D gene is possibly TRBD2 (6 bases). Germline CDR1 is SGDLS and CDR2 is YYNGEE. The CDR3 covers 14 residues. V was clipped by 3 bases and J by 4 bases, with 13 bases between them. CDR3: CASSAALAPETQYF. The CDR3 region has the DNA TGTGCCAGCAGCGCTGCACTAGCCCCAGAGACCCAGTACTTC.

The chain joins TRBV18 to TRBJ2-1; TRBD2 might be the D (6 bases). Germline V gives CDR1 KGHSH, CDR2 LQKENI. This CDR3 region has 17 residues. Deletions cut 1 base from V and 4 bases from J, with 17 bases between. CDR3 in amino acids: CASSPRSALARYNEQFF. The CDR3 DNA is TGTGCCAGCTCACCACGTAGTGCGCTAGCGAGGTACAATGAGCAGTTCTTC.

V is TRBV7-2 and J is TRBJ2-3; D call uncertain. Trimming took 4 bases from V and 5 from J, leaving 7 bases between them. The germline CDR1 and CDR2 sequences are SGHTA and FQGNSA. The CDR3 runs to 12 residues. The CDR3 coding sequence is TGTGCCAGCAGCTACTCCCTAGATACGCAGTATTTT. Protein sequence: CASSYSLDTQYF.

The V gene is TRBV4-1, the J gene TRBJ2-1; TRBD2 matches 13 bases. V lost 4 bases to trimming and J lost 8 bases; unmatched junction nucleotides: 8. This CDR3 has 16 residues. From germline, CDR1 is MGHRA and CDR2 YSYEKL. For the CDR3, the DNA is TGCGCCAGCAGCCGGCTACTAGCGGGAGGGAGCGATGAGCAGTTCTTC. Its translation: CASSRLLAGGSDEQFF.